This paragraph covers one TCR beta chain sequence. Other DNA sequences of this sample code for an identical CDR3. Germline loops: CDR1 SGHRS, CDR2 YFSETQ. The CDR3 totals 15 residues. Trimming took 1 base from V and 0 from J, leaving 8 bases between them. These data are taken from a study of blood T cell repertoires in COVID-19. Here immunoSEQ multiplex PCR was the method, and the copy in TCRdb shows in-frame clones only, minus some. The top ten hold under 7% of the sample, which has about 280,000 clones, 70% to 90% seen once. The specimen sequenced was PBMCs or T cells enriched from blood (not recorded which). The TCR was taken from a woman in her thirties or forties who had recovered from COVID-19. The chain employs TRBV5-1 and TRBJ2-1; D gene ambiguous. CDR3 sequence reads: CASSLLAGSYNEQFF. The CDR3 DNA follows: TGCGCCAGCAGCTTGTTGGCTGGCTCCTACAATGAGCAGTTCTTC.